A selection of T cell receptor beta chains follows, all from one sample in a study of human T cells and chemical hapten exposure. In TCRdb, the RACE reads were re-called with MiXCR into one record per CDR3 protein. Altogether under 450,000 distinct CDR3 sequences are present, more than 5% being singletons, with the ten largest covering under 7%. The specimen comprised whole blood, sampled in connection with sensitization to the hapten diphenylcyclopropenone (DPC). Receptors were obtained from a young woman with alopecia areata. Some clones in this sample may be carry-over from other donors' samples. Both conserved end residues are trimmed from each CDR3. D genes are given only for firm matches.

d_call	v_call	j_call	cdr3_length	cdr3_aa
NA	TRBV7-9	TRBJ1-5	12	ASSPGTGDQPQH
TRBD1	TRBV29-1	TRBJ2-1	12	SVTKGAPHNEQF
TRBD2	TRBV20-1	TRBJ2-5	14	SARAPSGGRQETQY
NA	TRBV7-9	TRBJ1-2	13	ASSLQADGPYGYT
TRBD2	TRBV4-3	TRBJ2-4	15	ASSQEAGGPAKNIQY
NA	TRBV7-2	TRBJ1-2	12	ASNRDNSIYGYT
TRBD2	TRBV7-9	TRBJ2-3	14	ASSPWTSGVWDTQY
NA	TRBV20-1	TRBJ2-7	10	SARFAVTEQY
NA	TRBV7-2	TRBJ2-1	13	ASSLGNGAYNEQF
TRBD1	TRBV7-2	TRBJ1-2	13	ASSLAPGQSYGYT